This TCR beta chain originates from a study of shared clonotypes between healthy human individuals. Study findings and constraints: Shared clonotypes: about 5% naive CD4, roughly 3.5% naive CD8, under 2.5% memory CD4, 0.4% memory CD8.

Using immunoSEQ multiplex PCR, the repertoire was profiled, and TCRdb retains in-frame clones only, with some absent. The sample has roughly 1,800,000 clones, about 94% seen once; the top ten hold 1.2%. With respect to this clone: Its antigen is unknown.

The length of the CDR3 is 15 residues. V lost 1 base and J lost 5; bases outside the gene matches: 5. Germline V gene data show CDR1 as MNHEY and CDR2 as SMNVEV (reference sequence). Naive CD8 cells, CD45RO-negative and positively selected for CCR7, excluded terminally differentiated effector memory CD45RA+ cells. Sequenced sample: naive CD8+ T cells sorted from blood. This TCR came from a man between 18 and 35 years old in good health. This chain connects TRBV27 to TRBJ2-5; 9 bases match TRBD2. CDR3 amino acids: CASSLFFLAGETQYF. In DNA, the CDR3 is TGTGCCAGCAGTTTATTTTTTCTAGCGGGGGAGACCCAGTACTTC.